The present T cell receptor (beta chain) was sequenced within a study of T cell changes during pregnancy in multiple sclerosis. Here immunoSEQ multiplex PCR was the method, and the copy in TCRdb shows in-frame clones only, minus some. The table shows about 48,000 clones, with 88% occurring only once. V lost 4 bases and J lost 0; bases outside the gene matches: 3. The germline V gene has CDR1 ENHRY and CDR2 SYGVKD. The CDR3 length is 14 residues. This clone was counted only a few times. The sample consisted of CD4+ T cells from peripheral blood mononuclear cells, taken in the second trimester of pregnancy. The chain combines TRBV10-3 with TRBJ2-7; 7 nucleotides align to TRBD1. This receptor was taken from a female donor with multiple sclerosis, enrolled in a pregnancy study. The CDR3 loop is CAISGSGGSYEQYF. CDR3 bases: TGTGCCATCAGTGGATCAGGGGGCTCCTACGAGCAGTACTTC.